These T cell receptor beta chains were read from a single sample in a study of control samples from healthy donors and cancer patients. Some clones are missing from TCRdb's copy, which holds only in-frame ones; the method was immunoSEQ multiplex PCR. This repertoire shows some 150,000 clones, about 90% found once; its top ten account for 5.5% to 7.5%. The specimen sequenced was blood. The source of these receptors is a man between 18 and 35 years old in good health. The CDR3 runs from the conserved cysteine through the conserved F or W. The order of the fields is CDR3 protein, V gene, J gene.

CDR3aa: CASSPGRGISGANVLTF; v_gene: TRBV7-3; j_gene: TRBJ2-6
CDR3aa: CASSDTGGPSYEQYF; v_gene: TRBV19; j_gene: TRBJ2-7
CDR3aa: CASSQGYGYTF; v_gene: TRBV3-1/TRBV3-2; j_gene: TRBJ1-2
CDR3aa: CASSEIGGKLFF; v_gene: TRBV10-2; j_gene: TRBJ1-4
CDR3aa: CASSHRATVLGYEQYF; v_gene: TRBV4-1; j_gene: TRBJ2-7
CDR3aa: CASRRTGGAFTEAFF; v_gene: TRBV19; j_gene: TRBJ1-1
CDR3aa: CASSPPTGGRLGYEQYF; v_gene: TRBV27; j_gene: TRBJ2-7
CDR3aa: CASSKVATSHQETQYF; v_gene: TRBV21-1; j_gene: TRBJ2-5
CDR3aa: CASIAAMWGNDSNQPQHF; v_gene: TRBV3-1/TRBV3-2; j_gene: TRBJ1-5
CDR3aa: CASSQEADYNEQFF; v_gene: TRBV4-3; j_gene: TRBJ2-1
CDR3aa: CASSALITGELFF; v_gene: TRBV6-5; j_gene: TRBJ2-2
CDR3aa: CASSREPVGTEAFF; v_gene: TRBV3-1/TRBV3-2; j_gene: TRBJ1-1
CDR3aa: CASSERGGPYTIYF; v_gene: TRBV2; j_gene: TRBJ1-3
CDR3aa: CASSQEFHRDEQYF; v_gene: TRBV3-1/TRBV3-2; j_gene: TRBJ2-7